The T cell receptor beta chain under discussion was sequenced for a study of shared clonotypes between healthy human individuals. Study outcomes and limitations: The study found lower generation probabilities in non-shared clonotypes than in those shared by all four donors. Generally, estimated richness proved larger in naive subsets than it did in memory subsets.

Looked up from germline, CDR1 is MDHEN and CDR2 is SYDVKM. The CDR3 totals 14 residues. Unmatched junction bases numbered 7, after V lost 5 bases and J lost 10 bases. Deep level was the assay's run setting. TCRdb keeps only in-frame clones here, not all; method: immunoSEQ multiplex PCR. Of 2 million to 2.5 million clones in the sample, around 95% were seen once. Turning to this clone: Its antigen remains unidentified.

This chain joins TRBV28 and TRBJ2-2; 10 bases agree with TRBD2. Sequenced material: naive CD4+ T cells sorted from blood. Stated subset: CD45RA+ positively selected. This sequence was found in a man aged 18 to 30 in good health. CDR3: CASSPRLAGVELFF. DNA of the CDR3: TGTGCCAGCAGTCCTAGGCTAGCGGGGGTGGAGCTGTTTTTT.